Each of the 5 T cell receptor beta chains below was sequenced from the same sample in a study of cytomegalovirus exposure and HLA in healthy donors. Primers included in the PCR were 60 Vbeta and 13 Jbeta primers. The repertoire was sequenced with immunoSEQ multiplex PCR; TCRdb's copy has only in-frame clones and lacks some. This sample has 200,000 to 250,000 clones, with approximately 82% found just once. Specimen: PBMCs. These TCRs come from a woman aged 40 to 55 in good health and CMV-seronegative.

This chain uses TRBV13 with TRBJ2-7; the D is unclear. Trimming stripped 6 bases from V and 0 bases from J, with 9 bases between. Germline CDR1 PRHDT, CDR2 FYEKMQ (reference sequence). The CDR3 length is 13 residues. The CDR3, as DNA: TGTGCCAGCAGTTCTGGTAGCTCCTACGAGCAGTACTTC. It yields the protein CASSSGSSYEQYF.

The J gene is TRBJ2-7, the V gene TRBV14; unclear D gene. The germline gives CDR1 SGHDN, CDR2 FVKESK. This CDR3 spans 12 amino acids. The V and J ends lost 5 bases and 3 bases respectively, with 8 bases between them. The CDR3 bases are TGTGCCAGCAGCTATTCCAGCTACGAGCAGTACTTC. Protein: CASSYSSYEQYF. The full variable domain, rest sourced from reference TRBV14 and TRBJ2-7, is EAGVTQFPSHSVIEKGQTVTLRCDPISGHDNLYWYRRVMGKEIKFLLHFVKESKQDESGMPNNRFLAERTGGTYSTLKVQPAELEDSGVYFCASSYSSYEQYFGPGTRLTVT.

V is TRBV9 and J is TRBJ1-5, with a weak D call TRBD1 (5 bases). V was trimmed by 7 bases and J by 1 base, leaving 6 bases between them. Germline lookup yields CDR1 SGDLS and CDR2 YYNGEE. This CDR3 is built from 12 residues. This CDR3 reads CASGGSNQPQHF. The CDR3 region has the DNA TGTGCCAGCGGGGGGAGCAATCAGCCCCAGCATTTT.

The V and J genes are TRBV9 and TRBJ1-6; D gene unclear. The CDR3 loop spans 16 amino acids. Deletions cut 0 bases from V and 7 bases from J, with 14 bases between. Germline V gene data show CDR1 as SGDLS and CDR2 as YYNGEE. The CDR3 DNA reads as TGTGCCAGCAGCGTAGGGCTCTCCGAGGTGAATTCACCCCTCCACTTT. This gives the protein CASSVGLSEVNSPLHF.

This rearrangement joins TRBV7-2 to TRBJ2-5; 9 nucleotides line up with TRBD1. With V trimmed by 3 bases and J by 4 bases, 6 bases remained unmatched. This CDR3 is 15 amino acids long. Germline CDR1 is SGHTA and CDR2 is FQGNSA. CDR3 sequence reads: CASSFYRGRGETQYF. Here the CDR3 DNA reads TGTGCCAGCAGCTTCTACAGGGGGCGAGGAGAGACCCAGTACTTC.